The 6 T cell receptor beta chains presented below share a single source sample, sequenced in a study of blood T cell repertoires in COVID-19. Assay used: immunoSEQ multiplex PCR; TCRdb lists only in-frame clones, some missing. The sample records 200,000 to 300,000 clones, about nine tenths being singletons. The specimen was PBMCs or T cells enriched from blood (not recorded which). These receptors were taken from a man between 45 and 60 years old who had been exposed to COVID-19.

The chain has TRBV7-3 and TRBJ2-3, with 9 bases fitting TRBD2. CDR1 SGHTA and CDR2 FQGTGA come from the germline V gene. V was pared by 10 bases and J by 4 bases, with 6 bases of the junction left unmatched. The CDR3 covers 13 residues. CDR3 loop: CATGTSLPDTQYF. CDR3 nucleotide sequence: TGTGCCACGGGGACTAGCTTGCCAGATACGCAGTATTTT.

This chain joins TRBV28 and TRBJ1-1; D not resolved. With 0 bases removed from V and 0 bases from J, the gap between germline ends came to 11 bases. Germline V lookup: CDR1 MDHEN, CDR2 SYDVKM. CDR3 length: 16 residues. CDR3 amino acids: CASSLWGRYMNTEAFF. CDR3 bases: TGTGCCAGCAGTTTATGGGGCCGGTACATGAACACTGAAGCTTTCTTT.

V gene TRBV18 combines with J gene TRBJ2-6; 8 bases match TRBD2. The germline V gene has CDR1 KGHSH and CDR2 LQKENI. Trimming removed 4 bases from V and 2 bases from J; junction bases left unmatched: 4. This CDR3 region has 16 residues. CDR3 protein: CASSLVRGAGANVLTF. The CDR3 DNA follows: TGTGCCAGCTCACTCGTGCGGGGGGCTGGGGCCAACGTCCTGACTTTC.

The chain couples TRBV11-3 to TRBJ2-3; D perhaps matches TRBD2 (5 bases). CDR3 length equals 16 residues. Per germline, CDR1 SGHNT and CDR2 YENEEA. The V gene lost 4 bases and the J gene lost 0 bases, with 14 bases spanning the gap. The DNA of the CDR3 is TGTGCCAGCAGCTCACGGTGGGGAGAAAGCACAGATACGCAGTATTTT. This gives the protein CASSSRWGESTDTQYF. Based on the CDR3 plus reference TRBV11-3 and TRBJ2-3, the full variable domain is EAGVVQSPRYKIIEKKQPVAFWCNPISGHNTLYWYLQNLGQGPELLIRYENEEAVDDSQLPKDRFSAERLKGVDSTLKIQPAELGDSAVYLCASSSRWGESTDTQYFGPGTRLTVL.

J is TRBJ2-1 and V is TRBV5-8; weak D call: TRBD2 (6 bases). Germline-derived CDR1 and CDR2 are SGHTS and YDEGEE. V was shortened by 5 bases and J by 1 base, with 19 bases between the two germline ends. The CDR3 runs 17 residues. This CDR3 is CASRLEVGDFSYNEQFF. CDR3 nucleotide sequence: TGTGCCAGCAGGCTGGAGGTCGGGGACTTTTCCTACAATGAGCAGTTCTTC.

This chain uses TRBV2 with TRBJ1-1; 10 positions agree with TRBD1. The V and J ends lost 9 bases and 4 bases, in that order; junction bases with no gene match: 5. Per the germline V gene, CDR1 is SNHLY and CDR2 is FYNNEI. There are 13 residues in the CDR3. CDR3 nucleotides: TGTGCCAGAAGGGGACAGGGGTTCACTGAAGCTTTCTTT. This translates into CARRGQGFTEAFF.